The rows below give T cell receptor beta chains drawn from one sample of a study of T cell repertoires in cytomegalovirus infection. TCRdb re-called the reads with MiXCR, one entry per CDR3 protein. The sample lists 250,000 or so distinct CDR3 sequences, roughly 9% occurring once. Input material: PBMCs. Receptors were obtained from a human donor in good health (CMV status not recorded). Some clones in this sample may be carry-over from other donors' samples. Both conserved end residues are trimmed from each CDR3.

V,CDR3
TRBV20-1,SALEAVPPYEQY
TRBV28,ASSSTGGGPYEQY
TRBV7-2,ASRNSGQNYGYT
TRBV6-2/TRBV6-3,ASSYSWDRDQPQH
TRBV7-6,ASSLELGGTYEQY
TRBV11-2,ASTLKSSGSFLAPQSRETQY
TRBV12-3/TRBV12-4,ASSGAGEQY
TRBV7-3,ASSLKGYNSPLH
TRBV10-3,AISESRASGSSRQF
TRBV7-2,ASSLPTSGEQY
TRBV28,ASTITQGMNTEAF
TRBV11-3,ASSLEGRTEAF
TRBV27,ASSFIRQSGANVLT
TRBV15,ATSRDAGRREDTQY
TRBV5-6,ASSLAGIRYEQY
TRBV6-2/TRBV6-3,ASSELGLASETQY
TRBV25-1,ASSEREASENTGELF
TRBV7-2,ASNNQGSSPLH
TRBV5-1,ASSPQYKETQY
TRBV19,ASSITSGASTDTQY
TRBV7-8,ASSLESLAGAKGETQY
TRBV3-1,ASSHHGTGGGGYT
TRBV20-1,SASASELADTQY
TRBV10-1,ASSEGTGRYFSYNEQF
TRBV12-3/TRBV12-4,ASSRDGISYNEQF
TRBV5-1,ASSTQPSPAGTSGGYNEQF
TRBV7-9,ASSLLLDLLKETQY
TRBV7-3,ASSLTRGSTDTQY
TRBV27,ASTDRTPPYGYT
TRBV7-2,ASSSPQGRPQF
TRBV20-1,SARGNVETQY
TRBV20-1,SARESWYNEKLF
TRBV19,ASIRTSGANVLT
TRBV12-3/TRBV12-4,ASTGHLGNTGELF
TRBV20-1,SATGSSGNTIY
TRBV25-1,ASSVSGYEQY
TRBV7-9,ASFSGTRDTEAF
TRBV7-3,ASSFTYNSPLH
TRBV7-7,ASSPEVAVGTGELF